This entry lists 20 T cell receptor beta chains sequenced from one sample in a study of blood T cell repertoires in COVID-19. This table comes from immunoSEQ multiplex PCR, and its TCRdb copy is limited to in-frame clones, with some not included. The sample holds approximately 180,000 clones; less than 85% are singletons and the top ten take approximately 4.7%. The sample taken for sequencing was PBMCs or T cells enriched from blood (not recorded which). The receptors originated from an older woman with acute COVID-19.

The V gene is TRBV6-5, the J gene TRBJ1-2; possibly TRBD1 for D (5 bases). CDR1 and CDR2 from the germline V gene are MNHEY and SVGAGI. V was shortened by 4 bases and J by 3 bases, with 9 bases between the two germline ends. The CDR3 is 13 amino acids. CDR3 region: CASSWGEDYGYTF. The DNA of the CDR3 is TGTGCCAGCAGTTGGGGGGAGGACTATGGCTACACCTTC.

V is TRBV6-4 and J is TRBJ2-1; 8 bases align to TRBD1. Per the germline V gene, CDR1 is MRHNA and CDR2 is SNTAGT. The CDR3 sequence is 14 residues long. The V segment lost 5 bases and the J segment 8 bases; nucleotides outside the gene matches: 8. The CDR3, as DNA: TGTGCCAGCAGTTCTACGACAGGGGCACATGAGCAGTTCTTC. Translation: CASSSTTGAHEQFF.

This rearrangement joins TRBV24-1 to TRBJ2-6; 13 bases fit TRBD2. Losses at the gene ends were 11 bases for V and 0 bases for J; bases not matched to a gene: 3. The germline V gene encodes CDR1 KGHDR and CDR2 SFDVKD. This CDR3 is built from 16 residues. The CDR3 spells CAIGLAGASGANVLTF. The DNA for the CDR3 is TGTGCCATCGGACTAGCGGGAGCCTCTGGGGCCAACGTCCTGACTTTC.

The genes are TRBV10-3 and TRBJ2-7; 7 bases are a match to TRBD1. The CDR3 consists of 17 residues. V trimming: 1 base; J trimming: 6 bases; junction bases outside the gene matches: 15. Per the germline V gene, CDR1 is ENHRY and CDR2 is SYGVKD. The CDR3 is CAISEWGTVGAGGEQYF. DNA for the CDR3: TGTGCCATCAGTGAGTGGGGGACAGTCGGTGCAGGGGGCGAGCAGTACTTC.

The chain is built from TRBV28 and TRBJ1-2; 11 nucleotides agree with TRBD1. CDR3 length: 17 amino acids. The J segment lost 1 base and the V segment lost 1 base, leaving 5 bases of the junction unmatched. The germline V gene has CDR1 MDHEN and CDR2 SYDVKM. CDR3 loop: CASSLYAGTGGNYGYTF. CDR3 coding DNA: TGTGCCAGCAGTTTATACGCTGGGACAGGGGGTAACTATGGCTACACCTTC.

This chain links TRBV19 with TRBJ1-5; possible D gene TRBD1, 5 bases. This CDR3 comprises 14 residues. Between the trimmed V and J ends, which lost 5 bases and 7 bases, there was a span of 15 bases. CDR1 is LNHDA, CDR2 SQIVND, per germline (reference sequence). CDR3 sequence: CASSGWGREQPQHF. The CDR3 coding sequence is TGTGCCAGTAGTGGGTGGGGGAGGGAACAGCCCCAGCATTTT.

The chain carries TRBV30 and TRBJ1-5, with 9 bases matching TRBD1. In germline, CDR1 is GTSNPN, CDR2 SVGIG (reference sequence). After removal of 0 bases from V and 4 bases from J, the junction contained 7 bases not matched to a gene. The CDR3 is 16 amino acids. CDR3 amino acids: CAWSVSYGTGNQPQHF. The CDR3 nucleotides are TGTGCCTGGAGTGTATCCTATGGGACAGGGAATCAGCCCCAGCATTTT. The full variable domain, in which reference TRBV30 and TRBJ1-5 provide the parts outside the CDR3, is SQTIHQWPATLVQPVGSPLSLECTVEGTSNPNLYWYRQAAGRGLQLLFYSVGIGQISSEVPQNLSASRPQDRQFILSSKKLLLSDSGFYLCAWSVSYGTGNQPQHFGDGTRLSIL.

The genes are TRBV24-1 and TRBJ1-1, with unresolved D. The CDR3 length is 16 residues. Germline V gives CDR1 KGHDR, CDR2 SFDVKD. V was pared by 7 bases and J by 3 bases, with 20 bases between. CDR3 sequence reads: CATRPSDAGGHTEAFF. In nucleotides, the CDR3 is TGTGCCACCAGGCCCTCGGACGCCGGAGGGCACACTGAAGCTTTCTTT.

This clone appeared a single time. V usage is TRBV19 and J usage is TRBJ2-3; D might be TRBD2 (6 bases). Germline CDR1 and CDR2: LNHDA and SQIVND (reference sequence). V was cut by 3 bases and J by 1 base, with 11 bases left in between. The CDR3 has 15 amino acids. The CDR3 bases are TGTGCCAGTAGTATGGGCGGGGCGGGCACAGATACGCAGTATTTT. This codes for CASSMGGAGTDTQYF.

The chain uses TRBV14 and TRBJ1-6, with unresolved D. Trimming stripped 0 bases from V and 10 bases from J, with 13 bases between. In germline, CDR1 is SGHDN, CDR2 FVKESK. The CDR3 consists of 15 residues. DNA of the CDR3: TGTGCCAGCAGCCAAGATTACGGGAGCAGATCACCCCTCCACTTT. This sequence encodes CASSQDYGSRSPLHF.

The rearrangement joins TRBV10-3 to TRBJ2-3; D unclear. From germline, CDR1 is ENHRY and CDR2 SYGVKD. The V and J ends lost 2 bases and 2 bases respectively, with 14 bases between them. The CDR3 sequence is 16 residues long. The CDR3 loop reads CAISEVARIDTDTQYF. CDR3 in DNA: TGTGCCATCAGTGAGGTCGCCAGGATTGACACAGATACGCAGTATTTT.

The chain recombines TRBV18 with TRBJ1-4; the D gene is possibly TRBD1 (6 bases). Germline CDR1 KGHSH, CDR2 LQKENI. The germline V and J ends were trimmed by 5 bases and 7 bases, with 17 bases remaining between them. The CDR3 length is 15 residues. CDR3 residues: CASSNTAGAIEKLFF. CDR3 nucleotide sequence: TGTGCCAGCTCAAATACGGCAGGGGCTATTGAAAAACTGTTTTTT.

The rearrangement links TRBV6-1 to TRBJ2-7, with 7 nucleotides matching TRBD2. Germline values: CDR1 MNHNS, CDR2 SASEGT. CDR3 size: 14 residues. The ends lost 1 base at V and 6 bases at J; junction bases unmatched: 6. CDR3 sequence: CASSEGGSTGEQYF. CDR3 nucleotide sequence: TGTGCCAGCAGTGAAGGCGGGAGCACCGGCGAGCAGTACTTC.

Here the CDR3 reads CASSSEGYTF. DNA for the CDR3: TGTGCCAGCAGTTCAGAAGGCTACACCTTC. The J gene is TRBJ1-2, the V gene TRBV28, with D hard to call. Germline V gene sequence: CDR1 MDHEN, CDR2 SYDVKM. The germline V and J ends were trimmed by 4 bases and 8 bases, with 5 bases remaining between them. This CDR3 has 10 residues.

The chain combines TRBV3-1 (or the pseudogene TRBV3-2) with TRBJ1-1; no reliable D call. V gave up 3 bases and J gave up 9 bases, with 11 bases separating them. CDR1 and CDR2 from the germline V gene are LGHDT and YNNKEL (reference sequence). CDR3 length: 12 amino acids. The DNA of the CDR3 is TGTGCCAGCAGCCAGACCGAGGTCCAAGCTTTCTTT. Its translation is CASSQTEVQAFF.

The V and J genes are TRBV6-6 and TRBJ1-1; perhaps TRBD1 as D (6 bases). The CDR3 sequence is 12 residues long. Germline CDR1 MNHNY, CDR2 SVGAGI (reference sequence). With 4 bases removed from V and 6 bases from J, the gap between germline ends came to 9 bases. The CDR3 DNA sequence: TGTGCCAGCAGTTCACAGGGTCCTGAAGCTTTCTTT. This sequence encodes CASSSQGPEAFF.

A single count supports this clone. The chain carries TRBV3-1 (or the pseudogene TRBV3-2) and TRBJ2-7; D is unresolved. V shed 1 base and J shed 5 bases, with 3 bases lying between them. This CDR3 is 11 amino acids long. CDR1 and CDR2 (germline): LGHDT, YNNKEL (reference sequence). Here the CDR3 DNA reads TGTGCCAGCAGCCAAGTAAACGAGCAGTACTTC. Translated, it gives CASSQVNEQYF.

The J gene is TRBJ2-7, the V gene TRBV2; D uncertain. The germline gives CDR1 SNHLY, CDR2 FYNNEI. Trimming cost V 7 bases and J 3 bases, with 19 bases left between them. This CDR3 has 15 residues. The CDR3 loop reads CASIPAPENVYEQYF. The CDR3 DNA reads as TGTGCCAGCATCCCCGCCCCGGAGAACGTCTACGAGCAGTACTTC.

The chain uses TRBV11-2 and TRBJ2-3; TRBD1 matches 9 bases. The CDR3 runs 14 residues. V lost 1 base, J lost 4 bases, and 0 bases stayed unmatched. Germline lookup yields CDR1 SGHAT and CDR2 FQNNGV. The CDR3 loop reads CASSLGQGADTQYF. The CDR3 nucleotides read TGTGCCAGCAGCTTAGGACAGGGGGCAGATACGCAGTATTTT.

CDR3 nucleotide sequence: TGCGCCAGCAGGGCCGGACGGGATATTAATGAAAAACTGTTTTTT. Its translation: CASRAGRDINEKLFF. This chain joins TRBV5-1 and TRBJ1-4, with D hard to call. Per germline, CDR1 SGHRS and CDR2 YFSETQ. V was shortened by 5 bases and J by 4 bases, with 15 bases between the two germline ends. This CDR3 comprises 15 residues.